A single sample gave rise to the 10 T cell receptor beta chains below, sequenced in a study of T cells in Graves' hyperthyroidism and ophthalmopathy. What was amplified from RNA transcripts were TCR beta CDR3 regions. An initial round of RT-PCR targeting the TCR CDR3 relied on the HTBI primer set. Each CDR3 protein gets one entry after TCRdb re-called the multiplex PCR reads with MiXCR. The data contain 270,000 or so distinct CDR3 sequences, less than 30% of them seen just once; the ten biggest clones take up over 25%. Sequenced input: blood. These receptors all come from a man aged 35-49 years with Graves' hyperthyroidism that later progressed to Graves' ophthalmopathy.

This clonotype was seen at least ten times. The V gene is TRBV4-1, the J gene TRBJ2-7, with 12 bases identical to TRBD2. The CDR3 has 16 residues. The J segment lost 4 bases and the V segment lost 0 bases, leaving 4 bases of the junction unmatched. The germline V gene has CDR1 MGHRA and CDR2 YSYEKL. CDR3 DNA sequence: TGCGCCAGCAGCCAAGAGTTCACTAGCGGGAGGTACGAGCAGTACTTC. Amino acids: CASSQEFTSGRYEQYF.

This chain connects TRBV12-3 or TRBV12-4 to TRBJ2-5; TRBD2 matches 9 bases. The CDR3 contains 15 residues. After removal of 5 bases from V and 7 bases from J, the junction contained 11 bases not matched to a gene. CDR3: CASSRLRLAAVTQYF. CDR3 in DNA: TGTGCCAGCAGTCGCCTGAGACTAGCGGCAGTGACCCAGTACTTC.

This clonotype was recorded at least ten times. The chain combines TRBV24-1 with TRBJ2-5, with 9 bases lining up with TRBD2. Germline CDR1 KGHDR, CDR2 SFDVKD. There are 15 residues in the CDR3. V lost 3 bases to trimming and J lost 2 bases; unmatched junction nucleotides: 3. The CDR3 loop reads CATSDASGDQETQYF. The DNA for the CDR3 is TGTGCCACCAGTGATGCTAGCGGGGATCAAGAGACCCAGTACTTC.

This clonotype was picked up many times. The CDR3 DNA reads as TGCGCCAGCAGCCAAATAGCGGGAGTTACCCACTACGAGCAGTACTTC. Its protein product is CASSQIAGVTHYEQYF. This chain links TRBV4-1 with TRBJ2-7; 9 bases agree with TRBD2. Germline V lookup: CDR1 MGHRA, CDR2 YSYEKL. The trim removed 2 bases at V and 3 bases at J, leaving 8 bases unmatched. The CDR3 extends over 16 amino acids.

There are many counts of this clonotype. The chain recombines TRBV12-5 with TRBJ1-2, with D unresolved. Germline V gene lookup returns CDR1 LGHNT and CDR2 FRNRAP. V gave up 6 bases and J gave up 7 bases, with 15 bases separating them. This CDR3 comprises 13 residues. The CDR3 spells CASGPDGDIGYTF. CDR3 sequence (DNA): TGTGCTAGTGGCCCGGACGGGGATATTGGCTACACCTTC.

This clonotype was seen only once. CDR3 DNA: TGTGCCAGCAGTCCCCAACTGAACACTGAAGCTTTCTTT. This gives the protein CASSPQLNTEAFF. The rearrangement joins TRBV12-3 or TRBV12-4 to TRBJ1-1; D remains ambiguous. Trimming shortened V by 5 bases and J by 0 bases, and 7 bases separated the two germline ends. The CDR3 covers 13 residues.

The genes are TRBV19 and TRBJ1-5; weak D call: TRBD1 (6 bases). This CDR3 region has 16 residues. The V end lost 4 bases, the J end lost 0 bases, and 13 bases lay between the germline ends. From germline, CDR1 is LNHDA and CDR2 SQIVND (reference sequence). The CDR3 sequence: CASSRAGANSNQPQHF. DNA of the CDR3: TGTGCCAGTAGTAGGGCAGGGGCGAATAGCAATCAGCCCCAGCATTTT. Full variable domain (rest looked up from reference TRBV19 and TRBJ1-5): DGGITQSPKYLFRKEGQNVTLSCEQNLNHDAMYWYRQDPGQGLRLIYYSQIVNDFQKGDIAEGYSVSREKKESFPLTVTSAQKNPTAFYLCASSRAGANSNQPQHFGDGTRLSIL.

This clonotype was counted between two and nine times. The chain employs TRBV25-1 and TRBJ2-2; 11 positions agree with TRBD1. V lost 5 bases to trimming and J lost 5 bases; unmatched junction nucleotides: 7. This CDR3 comprises 16 residues. Germline V gene sequence: CDR1 MGHDK, CDR2 SYGVNS. CDR3 region: CASSNTGTGGTGELFF. Written as DNA, the CDR3 is TGTGCCAGCAGTAACACCGGGACAGGGGGGACCGGGGAGCTGTTTTTT.

This clonotype was picked up many times. This sequence joins TRBV11-1 and TRBJ2-5; D is unresolved. The V gene's germline CDR1 is SGHAT and CDR2 FQDESV (reference sequence). Trimming cost V 1 base and J 4 bases, with 10 bases left between them. The CDR3 spans 14 residues. The CDR3: CASSLERHRETQYF. The CDR3 bases are TGTGCCAGCAGCTTAGAACGACATAGAGAGACCCAGTACTTC.

Ten or more counts support this clonotype. This chain links TRBV30 with TRBJ1-1, with 9 bases identical to TRBD1. The V and J ends lost 1 base and 5 bases, in that order; junction bases with no gene match: 8. Germline V gene lookup returns CDR1 GTSNPN and CDR2 SVGIG (reference sequence). CDR3 length: 15 residues. CDR3 amino acids: CAWSGDRARGTEAFF. The CDR3 DNA reads TGTGCCTGGAGTGGGGACAGGGCGCGTGGAACTGAAGCTTTCTTT. Combining the CDR3 with reference TRBV30 and TRBJ1-1 gives the whole variable domain SQTIHQWPATLVQPVGSPLSLECTVEGTSNPNLYWYRQAAGRGLQLLFYSVGIGQISSEVPQNLSASRPQDRQFILSSKKLLLSDSGFYLCAWSGDRARGTEAFFGQGTRLTVV.